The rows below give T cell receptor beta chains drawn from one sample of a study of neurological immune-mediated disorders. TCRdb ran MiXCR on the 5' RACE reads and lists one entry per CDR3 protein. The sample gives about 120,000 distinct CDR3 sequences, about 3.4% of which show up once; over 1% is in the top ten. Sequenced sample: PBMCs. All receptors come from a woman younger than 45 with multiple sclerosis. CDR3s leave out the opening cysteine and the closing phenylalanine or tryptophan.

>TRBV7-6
ASSVILGGPETQY
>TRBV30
AWSVRGGLGSYEQY
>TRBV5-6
ASSSGLGEQF
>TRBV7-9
ASSLIAYEQY
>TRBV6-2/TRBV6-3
ASSILTGTGANVLT
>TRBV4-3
ASSQVGSNQPQH
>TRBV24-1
ATSTNRGTGELF
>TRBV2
ASKVSYNEQF
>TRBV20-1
SARSGGGANVLT
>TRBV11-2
ASSLAAGLSGNTIY
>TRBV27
ASSLGTPRATEAF
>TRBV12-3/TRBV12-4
ASRPDSPGELF
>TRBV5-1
ASSTNYEQY
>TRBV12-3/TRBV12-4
ASRRGVGQPQH
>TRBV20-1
SARDPETEF
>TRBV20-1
SAREAGNQPQH
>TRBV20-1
SAETGERNQPQH
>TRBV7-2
ASSFLRQGGTEAF
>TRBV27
ASRLTGAGSPLH
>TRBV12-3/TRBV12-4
ASSTTGGLTGELF
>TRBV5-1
ASSLGGEFVEAF
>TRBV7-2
ASSRDGYSYEQY
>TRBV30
AWIRDEVSSTDTQY
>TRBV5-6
ASSLMGLAVNTDTQY
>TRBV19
ASSQGGFMNTEAF
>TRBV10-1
ASSGTGFSSYNEQF
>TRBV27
ASRTRDGSNQPQH
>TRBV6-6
ASSYHQGMGQPQH
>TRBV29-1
SVQGLASSYEQY
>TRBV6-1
ASSERGWDSEAF